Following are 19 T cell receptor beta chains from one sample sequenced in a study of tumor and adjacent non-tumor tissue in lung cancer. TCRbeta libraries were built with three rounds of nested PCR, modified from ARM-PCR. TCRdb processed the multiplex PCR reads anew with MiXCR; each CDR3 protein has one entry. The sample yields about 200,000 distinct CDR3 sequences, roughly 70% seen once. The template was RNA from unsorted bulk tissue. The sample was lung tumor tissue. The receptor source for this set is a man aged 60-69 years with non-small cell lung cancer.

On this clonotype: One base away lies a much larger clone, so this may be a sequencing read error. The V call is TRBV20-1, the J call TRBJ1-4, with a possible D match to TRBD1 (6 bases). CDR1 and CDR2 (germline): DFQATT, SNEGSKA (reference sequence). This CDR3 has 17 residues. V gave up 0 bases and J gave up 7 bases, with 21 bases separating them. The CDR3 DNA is TGCAGTGCTAGAGAGCGGAATTGGGGGCAGTTGGGTGAAAAACTGTTTTTT. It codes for CSARERNWGQLGEKLFF.

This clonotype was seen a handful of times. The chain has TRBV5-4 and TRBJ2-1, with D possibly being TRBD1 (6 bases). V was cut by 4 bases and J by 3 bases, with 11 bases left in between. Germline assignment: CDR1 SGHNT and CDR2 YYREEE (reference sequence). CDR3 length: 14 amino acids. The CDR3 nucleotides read TGTGCCAGCAGCCCCGGCAGGGGCTACAATGAGCAGTTCTTC. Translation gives CASSPGRGYNEQFF.

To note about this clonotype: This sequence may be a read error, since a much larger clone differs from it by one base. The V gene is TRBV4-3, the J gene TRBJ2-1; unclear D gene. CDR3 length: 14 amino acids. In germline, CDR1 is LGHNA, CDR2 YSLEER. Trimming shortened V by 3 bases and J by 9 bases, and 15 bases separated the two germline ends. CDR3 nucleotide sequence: TGCGCCAGCAGCCACTCCCTGACGGAAGGTGAGCAGTTCTTC. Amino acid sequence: CASSHSLTEGEQFF.

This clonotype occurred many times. The CDR3 nucleotides are TGCGCCAGCAGCCAAGGTCTTTTCGGGTGGAACACTGAAGCTTTCTTT. This translates into CASSQGLFGWNTEAFF. The rearrangement joins TRBV4-1 to TRBJ1-1; no definite D call. The ends were cut back, 1 base at V and 1 base at J, with 13 bases in the middle. Germline loops: CDR1 MGHRA, CDR2 YSYEKL. The CDR3 sequence is 16 residues long.

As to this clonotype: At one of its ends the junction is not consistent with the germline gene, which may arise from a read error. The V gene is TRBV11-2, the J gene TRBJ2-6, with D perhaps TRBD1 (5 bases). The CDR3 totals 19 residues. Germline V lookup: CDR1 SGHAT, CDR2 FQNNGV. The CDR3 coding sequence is TGTGCTAGCAGCTTAGTTCCAAAGGACAAGCCCTCTGGGGTCAACGTCCTGACTTTC. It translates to CASSLVPKDKPSGVNVLTF.

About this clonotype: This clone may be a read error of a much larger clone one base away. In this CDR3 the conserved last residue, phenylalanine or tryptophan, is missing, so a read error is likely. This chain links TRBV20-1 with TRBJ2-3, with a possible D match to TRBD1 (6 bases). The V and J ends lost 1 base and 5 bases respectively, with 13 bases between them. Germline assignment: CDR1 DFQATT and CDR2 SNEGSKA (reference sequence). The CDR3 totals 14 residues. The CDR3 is CSARGQGKVDTQYI. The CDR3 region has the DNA TGCAGTGCTAGAGGGCAGGGGAAGGTAGATACGCAGTATATT.

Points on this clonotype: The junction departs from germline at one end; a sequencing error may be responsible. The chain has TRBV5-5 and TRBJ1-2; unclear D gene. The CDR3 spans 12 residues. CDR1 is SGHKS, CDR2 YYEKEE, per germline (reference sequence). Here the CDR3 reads CPSSLNTDAYTF. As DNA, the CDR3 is TGTCCCAGCAGCTTAAACACGGATGCCTACACCTTC. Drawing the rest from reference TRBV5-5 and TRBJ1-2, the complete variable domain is DAGVTQSPTHLIKTRGQQVTLRCSPISGHKSVSWYQQVLGQGPQFIFQYYEKEERGRGNFPDRFSARQFPNYSSELNVNALLLGDSALYLCPSSLNTDAYTFGSGTRLTVV.

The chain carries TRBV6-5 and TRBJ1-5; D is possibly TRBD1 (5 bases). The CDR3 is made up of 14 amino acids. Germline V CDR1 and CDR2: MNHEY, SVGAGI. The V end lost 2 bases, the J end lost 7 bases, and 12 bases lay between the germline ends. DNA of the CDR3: TGTGCCAGCAGTTACGGGGGGTCAATGCAGCCCCAGCATTTT. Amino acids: CASSYGGSMQPQHF.

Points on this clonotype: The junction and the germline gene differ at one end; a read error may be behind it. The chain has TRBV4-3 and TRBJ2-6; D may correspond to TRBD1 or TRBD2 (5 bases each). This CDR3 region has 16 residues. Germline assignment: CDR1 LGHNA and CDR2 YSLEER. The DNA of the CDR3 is TGCGCCATCAGCCATGTGATGGGGGAGGGGGCCAACGTCCTGACTTTC. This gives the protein CAISHVMGEGANVLTF.

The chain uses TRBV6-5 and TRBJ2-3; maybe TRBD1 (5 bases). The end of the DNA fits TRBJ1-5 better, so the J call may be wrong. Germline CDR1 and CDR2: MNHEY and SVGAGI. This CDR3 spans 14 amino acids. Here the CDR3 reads CASSYSVGADTQHF. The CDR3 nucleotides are TGTGCCAGCAGTTACTCGGTTGGGGCAGATACGCAGCATTTT.

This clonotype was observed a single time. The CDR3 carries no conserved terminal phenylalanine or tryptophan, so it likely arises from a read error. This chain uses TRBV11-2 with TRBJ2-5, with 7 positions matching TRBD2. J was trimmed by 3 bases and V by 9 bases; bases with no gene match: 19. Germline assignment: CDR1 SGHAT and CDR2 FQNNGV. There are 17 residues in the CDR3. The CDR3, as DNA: TGTGCCAGTAGCCCATGGGGAAGCGGGACTCTGAAAGAGACCCAGTACTCC. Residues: CASSPWGSGTLKETQYS.

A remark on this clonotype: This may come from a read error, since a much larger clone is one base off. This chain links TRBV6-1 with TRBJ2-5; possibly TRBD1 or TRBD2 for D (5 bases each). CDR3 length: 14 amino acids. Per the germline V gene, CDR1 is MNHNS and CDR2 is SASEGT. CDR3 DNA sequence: TGTGCCTGCAGGTCGGGGCTCTCTGCCGAGACCCAGTACTTC. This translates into CACRSGLSAETQYF.

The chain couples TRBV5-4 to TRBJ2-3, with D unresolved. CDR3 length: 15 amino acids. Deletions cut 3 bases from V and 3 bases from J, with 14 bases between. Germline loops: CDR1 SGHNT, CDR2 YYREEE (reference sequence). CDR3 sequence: CASSSAAPSTDTQYF. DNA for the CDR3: TGTGCCAGCAGCTCGGCGGCACCCTCAACAGATACGCAGTATTTT. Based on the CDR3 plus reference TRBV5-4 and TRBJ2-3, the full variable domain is ETGVTQSPTHLIKTRGQQVTLRCSSQSGHNTVSWYQQALGQGPQFIFQYYREEENGRGNFPPRFSGLQFPNYSSELNVNALELDDSALYLCASSSAAPSTDTQYFGPGTRLTVL.

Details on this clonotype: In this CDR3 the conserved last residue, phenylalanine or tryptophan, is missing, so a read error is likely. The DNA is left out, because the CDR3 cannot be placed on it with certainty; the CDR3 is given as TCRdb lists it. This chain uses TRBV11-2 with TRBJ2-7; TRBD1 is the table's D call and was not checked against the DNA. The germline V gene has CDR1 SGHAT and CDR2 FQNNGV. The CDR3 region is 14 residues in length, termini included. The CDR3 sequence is CASSYFSGVYEHYI.

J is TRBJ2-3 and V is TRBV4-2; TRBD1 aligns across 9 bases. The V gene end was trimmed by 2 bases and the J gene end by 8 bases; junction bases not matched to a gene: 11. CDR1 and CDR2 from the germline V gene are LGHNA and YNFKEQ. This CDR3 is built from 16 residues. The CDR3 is CASSQQRGQGRGTQYF. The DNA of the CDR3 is TGTGCCAGCAGCCAACAAAGGGGACAGGGCCGTGGTACGCAGTATTTT.

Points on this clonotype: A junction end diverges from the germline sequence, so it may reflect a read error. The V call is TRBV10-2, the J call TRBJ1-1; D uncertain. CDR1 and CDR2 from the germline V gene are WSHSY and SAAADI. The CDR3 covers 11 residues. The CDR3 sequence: CASSDSTDAFF. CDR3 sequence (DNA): TGTGCCAGCAGTGACTCCACTGATGCTTTCTTT.

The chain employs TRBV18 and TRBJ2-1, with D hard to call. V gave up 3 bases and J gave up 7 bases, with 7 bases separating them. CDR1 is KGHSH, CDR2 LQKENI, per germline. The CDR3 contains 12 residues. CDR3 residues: CASSPLGNEQFF. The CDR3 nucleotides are TGTGCCAGCTCACCGCTGGGGAATGAGCAGTTCTTC. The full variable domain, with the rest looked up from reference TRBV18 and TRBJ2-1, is NAGVMQNPRHLVRRRGQEARLRCSPMKGHSHVYWYRQLPEEGLKFMVYLQKENIIDESGMPKERFSAEFPKEGPSILRIQQVVRGDSAAYFCASSPLGNEQFFGPGTRLTVL.

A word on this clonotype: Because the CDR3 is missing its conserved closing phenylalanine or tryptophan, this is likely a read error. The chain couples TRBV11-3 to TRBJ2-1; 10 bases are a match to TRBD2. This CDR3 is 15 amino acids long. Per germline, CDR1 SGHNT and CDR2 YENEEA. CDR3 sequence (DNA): TGTGTCAGTAGCCTCACTAGCGGGACAAGGAATGAGCAGTTCCTC. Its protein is CVSSLTSGTRNEQFL.

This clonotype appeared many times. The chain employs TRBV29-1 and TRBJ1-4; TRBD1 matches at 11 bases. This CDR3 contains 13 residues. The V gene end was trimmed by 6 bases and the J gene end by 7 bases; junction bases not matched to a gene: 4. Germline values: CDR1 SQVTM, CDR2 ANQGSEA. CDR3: CSVLGTGGEKLFF. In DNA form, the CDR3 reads TGCAGCGTCCTCGGGACAGGGGGTGAAAAACTGTTTTTT.